The source of this TCR beta chain is a study of beta chain features in type 1 diabetes. Expressed TCRB transcripts were sequenced because the entire RNA isolate underwent reverse transcription. Repertoires were generated with immunoSEQ multiplex PCR, while TCRdb's copy carries only in-frame clones and drops some. Of around 250,000 clones listed, 25% to 30% are singletons. Sequenced input: central memory CD4+ T cells from blood. The sequence was collected from a man under 40 in good health.

CDR3 in amino acids: CASSKTSGVQETQYF. CDR3 DNA sequence: TGTGCCAGTAGCAAGACTAGCGGGGTCCAAGAGACCCAGTACTTC. The chain recombines TRBV19 with TRBJ2-5; 11 bases align to TRBD2. After removal of 6 bases from V and 1 base from J, the junction contained 4 bases not matched to a gene. Germline assignment: CDR1 LNHDA and CDR2 SQIVND (reference sequence). The CDR3 loop spans 15 amino acids.